This paragraph reports one TCR beta chain. CDR3 size: 16 residues. The germline V gene encodes CDR1 MNHEY and CDR2 SMNVEV (reference sequence). V shed 5 bases, J shed 3 bases, and the junction held 9 bases outside the gene matches. The data were taken from a study of blood T cell repertoires in COVID-19. Study-wide background: Acute and convalescent COVID-19 specimens originated in the United States, Italy and Spain. The cDNA or gDNA used as material had been derived from T cells, B-cell-depleted T cells, or PBMCs.

Original processing notes: Reference gene primer amplification gave nucleated cell count estimates. Profiled with immunoSEQ multiplex PCR; TCRdb holds only in-frame clones, not every one. The V and J calls and clone size were taken over from that table, and D and trimming were inferred from the DNA. The sample lists roughly 42,000 clones, roughly nine tenths seen once, with 6.2% in the top ten. Sequencing was carried out using peripheral blood. The chain links TRBV27 to TRBJ2-3; 9 nucleotides align to TRBD1. This clonotype was sampled from a human donor in a cohort sampled during active COVID-19. The CDR3 DNA is TGTGCCAGCAGTGCCGCCGGACAGGGGTGGACAGATACGCAGTATTTT. Translating gives CASSAAGQGWTDTQYF.